Included here is one T cell receptor beta chain sequence, with context. Only one count was recorded for this clone. Its antigen target is currently unknown. No qualities accompany the bases; no much larger clone lies one base away. This sample is part of a study of blood T cell repertoires in COVID-19 (dated by TCRdb to 2018 to 2020). As for the study more broadly: The collaborator samples originated in the United States, Italy and Spain and spanned the acute and convalescent phases of COVID-19. The prospective study material was composed of cDNA or gDNA derived from T cells, B-cell-depleted T cells, or PBMCs. Subjects who had been exposed to COVID-19, were actively infected with it, or had recovered from it provided the deeply sampled blood TCRbeta repertoires that made up the dataset. A freely available public database, intended as a resource for researchers studying the immune response to SARS-CoV-2, is where the repertoires were released. The samples were drawn from two sources: the first 160 participants of the ongoing ImmuneRACE study, and over 950 subjects contributed by 6 global collaborators. A de-identified subject ID, COVID-19 status, age in years and sex were almost always included in the sample metadata. Where available, HLA class I and class II types were taken from metadata supplied by the sample provider and were not determined by assay-based typing.

Participants in the prospective study were enrolled through a virtual design, were aged about 18 to 100 years, and lived in approximately 25 United States geographic areas. In the prospective study, participants were assigned to cohorts based on the clinical history participants reported in a screening survey and a study questionnaire. In the prospective study, mobile phlebotomists collected whole blood, serum and a nasopharyngeal or oropharyngeal swab from each participant. Participants in the prospective study had the option to provide additional blood draws and questionnaires over an approximately two-month period. Before DNA extraction, prospective study blood samples were shipped either frozen or at room temperature. The paper's findings and limits, for the study overall: The amount of clinical and demographic metadata varied by source and participant and was provided uncurated.

The immunoSEQ Assay, a bias-controlled multiplex PCR, was used to amplify TCRbeta CDR3 regions from genomic DNA. The original pipeline was this. Nucleated cell counts per sample were estimated from amplification of reference gene primers within the assay. To quantify the absolute abundance of each unique TCRbeta CDR3 rearrangement, sequence reads were collapsed and filtered. Productive Simpson clonality was computed per sample as the square root of Simpson's diversity index over productive rearrangements. This is the immuneACCESS table as TCRdb keeps it, with only in-frame sequences that have V and J called. A part of the clones is gone; compared with another copy, unresolved V genes explain less than half, and the rest is unexplained. D and trimming come from the DNA, and the V and J calls and clone size come from that table. Present in this sample are 400,000 or so clones, approximately 86% of which were seen just once. The ten largest make up roughly 1.9% of the sample.

Sequencing was performed on PBMCs or T cells enriched from blood (not recorded which). This clonotype was obtained from a woman in her thirties or forties with acute COVID-19.

The CDR3 amino acid sequence is: CASSEGRVTEAFF. The bases are TGTGCCAGCAGTGAAGGGAGGGTGACTGAAGCTTTCTTT. This chain joins TRBV6-1 to TRBJ1-1; a confident D gene designation cannot be given. V loses 1 base of germline sequence and J loses 5 bases, and the interval between the two ends is 8 bases. CDR1 MNHNS and CDR2 SASEGT were looked up in the germline V gene. From the cysteine through the phenylalanine, the CDR3 covers 13 amino acids. Only the CDR3 part of the read is kept: 39 bases, read in frame from the first base.